At least ten counts were recorded for the clone carrying this T cell receptor beta chain. CDR1 and CDR2 from the germline V gene are DFQATT and SNEGSKA (reference sequence). The CDR3 runs to 18 residues. Trimming took 3 bases from V and 5 from J; bases not matched to a gene: 15. TCRdb passed the RT-PCR reads through MiXCR, listing each CDR3 protein once. In the table there are more than 600,000 distinct CDR3 sequences, approximately 15% of which are singletons. This clonotype was sampled from a female donor in good health, serving as a healthy control. V gene TRBV20-1 combines with J gene TRBJ2-5; 13 bases are a match to TRBD2. Sequenced sample: memory CD4+ T cells from blood. The CDR3 loop reads CSASGWTSGRRVRETQYF. CDR3 bases: TGCAGTGCTAGTGGCTGGACTAGCGGGAGACGGGTGAGGGAGACCCAGTACTTC.